The sequence of this TCR beta chain was determined in a study of OX40 agonist ivuxolimab in advanced cancers. Germline V gives CDR1 SGHRS, CDR2 YFSETQ. The CDR3 length is 15 residues. The V and J ends lost 5 bases and 4 bases, in that order; junction bases with no gene match: 5. This clone was counted between two and nine times. What it binds is not known. Clones were sequenced by immunoSEQ multiplex PCR, and TCRdb holds only the in-frame ones, with some missing. This sample has 76,000 or so clones, with 86% found just once. General study points: Relative to CD4+, CD8+ T cells held more expanded clones on average.

The chain recombines TRBV5-1 with TRBJ2-3; TRBD2 matches at 12 bases. This receptor was obtained from an adult with an advanced solid tumor such as melanoma, head and neck, liver or kidney cancer. The sequenced sample was CD4+ or CD8+ T cells sorted from blood, obtained in a trial of the OX40 agonist ivuxolimab. The CDR3 nucleotides read TGCGCCAGCAGGGAGACTAGCGGGAGTCCAGATACGCAGTATTTT. Translated: CASRETSGSPDTQYF.